The 29 T cell receptor beta chains in this list originate from one sample, sequenced in a study of Ad26.COV2.S vaccination and SARS-CoV-2 variants. Repertoires were generated with immunoSEQ multiplex PCR, while TCRdb's copy carries only in-frame clones and drops some. Seen here are some 420,000 clones, 88% observed once, and the top ten hold less than 4.5%. The treatment: around 19 received Ad26.COV2.S at low or high dose, single or two shots; a few received placebo; per-sample allocation not given. Collection of samples fell on day 63 after the first vaccine or placebo injection. Material: peripheral blood, obtained in a trial of Ad26.COV2.S vaccine versus placebo. These receptors all come from a person aged 18-65 years who received the Ad26.COV2.S COVID-19 vaccine or a placebo.

This clone was recorded once. This rearrangement joins TRBV6-6 to TRBJ2-7, with 8 bases matching TRBD1. Per the germline V gene, CDR1 is MNHNY and CDR2 is SVGAGI (reference sequence). CDR3 length: 16 amino acids. The V and J ends lost 0 bases and 4 bases, in that order; junction bases with no gene match: 8. CDR3 nucleotide sequence: TGTGCCAGCAGTTACTCGTCGGACAGGGTGTCGTACGAGCAGTACTTC. Translation gives CASSYSSDRVSYEQYF.

CDR3 amino acids: CASSQEETRGKKGYEQYF. The CDR3 DNA reads as TGCGCCAGCAGCCAAGAAGAGACAAGAGGCAAAAAGGGCTACGAGCAGTACTTC. V gene TRBV4-3 combines with J gene TRBJ2-7, with D hard to call. V shed 0 bases and J shed 3 bases, with 21 bases lying between them. The CDR3 length is 18 residues. Germline V gene data show CDR1 as LGHNA and CDR2 as YSLEER.

The J gene is TRBJ2-3, the V gene TRBV11-2; D may be TRBD2 (5 bases). CDR1 and CDR2 from the germline V gene are SGHAT and FQNNGV. This CDR3 is built from 18 residues. Trimming removed 5 bases from V and 6 bases from J, with 27 bases in between. The chain's CDR3 is CASSPTSSWEPGVDTQYF. CDR3 bases: TGTGCCAGCAGCCCCACAAGCTCCTGGGAGCCGGGTGTGGATACGCAGTATTTT.

J is TRBJ2-7 and V is TRBV6-6; 7 bases fit TRBD1. J gave up 3 bases and V 6 bases, and 11 bases lay outside the gene matches. The CDR3 has 15 amino acids. Germline CDR1 MNHNY, CDR2 SVGAGI (reference sequence). The CDR3 is CASSPPPGTVYEQYF. As DNA, the CDR3 is TGTGCCAGCAGCCCCCCGCCCGGGACAGTCTACGAGCAGTACTTC.

This chain joins TRBV6-5 and TRBJ1-1; unclear D gene. Germline-derived CDR1 and CDR2 are MNHEY and SVGAGI. This CDR3 spans 12 amino acids. V was trimmed by 9 bases and J by 1 base, leaving 9 bases between them. CDR3 DNA sequence: TGTGCCAGTAGGAGAGGGAACACTGAAGCTTTCTTT. This encodes CASRRGNTEAFF.

The rearrangement links TRBV6-2 or TRBV6-3 to TRBJ1-5, with D unresolved. Per germline, CDR1 MNHEY and CDR2 SVGEGT. Between the trimmed V and J ends, which lost 0 bases and 4 bases, there was a span of 7 bases. There are 14 residues in the CDR3. The CDR3 bases are TGTGCCAGCAGTTACTCGATCCAAAATCAGCCCCAGCATTTT. Translating it yields CASSYSIQNQPQHF.

The chain combines TRBV27 with TRBJ2-1, with 9 nucleotides matching TRBD1. With 5 bases clipped from V and 6 bases from J, the junction kept 8 bases outside the gene matches. There are 15 residues in the CDR3. Germline V gene data show CDR1 as MNHEY and CDR2 as SMNVEV (reference sequence). CDR3 nucleotides: TGTGCCAGCAGTCCCACCGGGACAGGGTCCAATGAGCAGTTCTTC. Amino acids: CASSPTGTGSNEQFF.

The chain uses TRBV4-3 and TRBJ1-5, with D hard to call. This CDR3 has 15 residues. Trimming left V 0 bases short and J 7 bases short, with 13 bases between. Germline CDR1 LGHNA, CDR2 YSLEER. CDR3 region: CASSQDLGGSQPQHF. As DNA, the CDR3 is TGCGCCAGCAGCCAAGATCTAGGTGGTTCCCAGCCCCAGCATTTT.

This clone was seen just once. The chain uses TRBV6-5 and TRBJ1-6; TRBD1 is a possible D gene (6 bases). This CDR3 region has 14 residues. The germline V gene encodes CDR1 MNHEY and CDR2 SVGAGI. Deletions cut 6 bases from V and 5 bases from J, with 11 bases between. The CDR3 DNA reads TGTGCCAGCAGGGGGGGACAAAATAATTCACCCCTCCACTTT. It codes for CASRGGQNNSPLHF.

The chain links TRBV6-5 to TRBJ2-2; D is possibly TRBD1 (6 bases). The V gene lost 2 bases and the J gene lost 3 bases, with 13 bases spanning the gap. The CDR3 extends over 16 amino acids. Germline lookup yields CDR1 MNHEY and CDR2 SVGAGI. The CDR3: CASSYGTGYDTGELFF. CDR3 in DNA: TGTGCCAGCAGTTACGGCACAGGGTACGACACCGGGGAGCTGTTTTTT.

The chain employs TRBV7-8 and TRBJ2-6; D ambiguous. Germline assignment: CDR1 SGHVS and CDR2 FQNEAQ. The germline V and J ends were trimmed by 0 bases and 0 bases, with 9 bases remaining between them. This CDR3 is built from 17 residues. The CDR3 sequence: CASSLAWVGSGANVLTF. DNA of the CDR3: TGTGCCAGCAGCTTAGCATGGGTGGGCTCTGGGGCCAACGTCCTGACTTTC.

The chain uses TRBV5-8 and TRBJ1-5, with TRBD1 matching 11 bases. The CDR3 loop spans 18 amino acids. The V segment lost 4 bases and the J segment 3 bases; nucleotides outside the gene matches: 12. The germline CDR1 and CDR2 sequences are SGHTS and YDEGEE. CDR3: CASSPWDRGTRPNQPQHF. The CDR3, as DNA: TGTGCCAGCAGCCCGTGGGACAGGGGGACTAGGCCCAATCAGCCCCAGCATTTT.

V and J are TRBV6-6 and TRBJ1-5; D might be TRBD1 (6 bases). Germline V gene lookup returns CDR1 MNHNY and CDR2 SVGAGI (reference sequence). V was cut by 4 bases and J by 6 bases, with 10 bases left in between. This CDR3 region has 13 residues. The CDR3 loop is CASSSQGTQPQHF. CDR3 DNA: TGTGCCAGCAGTTCGCAGGGGACTCAGCCCCAGCATTTT.

V and J are TRBV30 and TRBJ1-1; 9 bases align to TRBD1. In germline, CDR1 is GTSNPN, CDR2 SVGIG (reference sequence). CDR3 size: 12 residues. Trimming at V came to 5 bases and at J to 8 bases, leaving 6 bases not matched to a gene. The CDR3 reads CAWGPGTGEAFF. In DNA form, the CDR3 reads TGTGCCTGGGGACCCGGGACAGGGGAAGCTTTCTTT.

V usage is TRBV9 and J usage is TRBJ2-1, with a possible D match to TRBD2 (6 bases). The germline gives CDR1 SGDLS, CDR2 YYNGEE. V dropped 0 bases and J dropped 0 bases, with 19 bases sitting between them. The CDR3 contains 19 residues. CDR3 bases: TGTGCCAGCAGCGTAGTCACGACTAGGGCCCCAAGCTCCTACAATGAGCAGTTCTTC. Encoded protein: CASSVVTTRAPSSYNEQFF.

The rearrangement links TRBV19 to TRBJ2-7; 11 nucleotides agree with TRBD2. J gave up 2 bases and V 7 bases, and 10 bases lay outside the gene matches. The CDR3 extends over 16 amino acids. Per the germline V gene, CDR1 is LNHDA and CDR2 is SQIVND (reference sequence). The CDR3 sequence is CASKTSGGAPTYEQYF. As DNA, the CDR3 is TGTGCCAGTAAAACTAGCGGGGGAGCCCCCACCTACGAGCAGTACTTC.

The chain employs TRBV7-9 and TRBJ2-2; D is unresolved. This CDR3 spans 14 amino acids. Deletions cut 1 base from V and 2 bases from J, with 5 bases between. Germline V gene data show CDR1 as SEHNR and CDR2 as FQNEAQ (reference sequence). CDR3 loop: CASSLEGNTGELFF. The CDR3 DNA follows: TGTGCCAGCAGCTTAGAGGGAAACACCGGGGAGCTGTTTTTT.

V gene TRBV28 combines with J gene TRBJ1-6; D not certain. Germline V lookup: CDR1 MDHEN, CDR2 SYDVKM. The CDR3 covers 15 residues. Between the trimmed V and J ends, which lost 6 bases and 5 bases, there was a span of 14 bases. The CDR3 loop reads CASSRRREDNSPLHF. The CDR3 DNA reads as TGTGCCAGCAGCCGCAGGAGAGAAGATAATTCACCCCTCCACTTT.

The chain links TRBV28 to TRBJ1-5; TRBD1 is a possible D gene (5 bases). Germline lookup yields CDR1 MDHEN and CDR2 SYDVKM. Deletions cut 2 bases from V and 4 bases from J, with 12 bases between. CDR3 length: 15 amino acids. Here the CDR3 DNA reads TGTGCCAGCAGTTTAGAGGCGGCAGGGAATCAGCCCCAGCATTTT. Translating gives CASSLEAAGNQPQHF. Together with reference TRBV28 and TRBJ1-5, the CDR3 gives the full variable domain: DVKVTQSSRYLVKRTGEKVFLECVQDMDHENMFWYRQDPGLGLRLIYFSYDVKMKEKGDIPEGYSVSREKKERFSLILESASTNQTSMYLCASSLEAAGNQPQHFGDGTRLSIL.

The chain has TRBV29-1 and TRBJ2-7; D gene uncertain. Per germline, CDR1 SQVTM and CDR2 ANQGSEA. CDR3 length equals 12 residues. Here the CDR3 reads CNLGNSAYEQYF. CDR3 nucleotide sequence: TGCAACCTCGGAAACAGCGCCTACGAGCAGTACTTC.

The V gene is TRBV25-1, the J gene TRBJ2-1; D possibly corresponds to TRBD1 (5 bases). This CDR3 comprises 16 residues. The germline gives CDR1 MGHDK, CDR2 SYGVNS. V was pared by 0 bases and J by 5 bases, with 14 bases between. As DNA, the CDR3 is TGTGCCAGCAGTGAATATAAGTCGGGCAGGGACAATGAGCAGTTCTTC. It specifies CASSEYKSGRDNEQFF.

The gene calls are TRBV24-1 and TRBJ1-5, with D maybe TRBD1 (6 bases). Germline CDR1 is KGHDR and CDR2 is SFDVKD. Trimming took 3 bases from V and 7 from J, leaving 12 bases between them. The CDR3 consists of 14 residues. For the CDR3, the DNA is TGTGCCACCAGTGATCCGGGGAGGGGGCAGCCCCAGCATTTT. This codes for CATSDPGRGQPQHF.

This rearrangement joins TRBV18 to TRBJ2-5; no definite D call. Trimming stripped 3 bases from V and 5 bases from J, with 10 bases between. The CDR3 spans 13 residues. CDR1 is KGHSH and CDR2 is LQKENI in the germline V gene. CDR3 residues: CASSPLPKETQYF. The CDR3 DNA follows: TGTGCCAGCTCACCCCTACCAAAGGAGACCCAGTACTTC.

The rearrangement joins TRBV5-1 to TRBJ1-5; possible D gene TRBD1, 5 bases. Germline V gene data show CDR1 as SGHRS and CDR2 as YFSETQ. Trimming shortened V by 1 base and J by 2 bases, and 7 bases separated the two germline ends. CDR3 length: 14 amino acids. In DNA, the CDR3 is TGCGCCAGCAGCTTGACAGGACGCAATCAGCCCCAGCATTTT. Encoded protein: CASSLTGRNQPQHF.

The V gene is TRBV27, the J gene TRBJ1-4; tentatively, D is TRBD1 (6 bases). Between the trimmed V and J ends, which lost 3 bases and 7 bases, there was a span of 12 bases. Germline V gene sequence: CDR1 MNHEY, CDR2 SMNVEV (reference sequence). The CDR3 extends over 14 amino acids. CDR3 nucleotides: TGTGCCAGCAGTTTGGCGGGGGCTGGTGAAAAACTGTTTTTT. It codes for CASSLAGAGEKLFF.

The chain couples TRBV6-4 to TRBJ2-5; possible D gene TRBD2, 5 bases. Germline lookup yields CDR1 MRHNA and CDR2 SNTAGT. V was trimmed by 5 bases and J by 4 bases, leaving 14 bases between them. The CDR3 runs 14 residues. CDR3 DNA sequence: TGTGCCAGCAGTCTCCGGGGAAAGCGAGAGACCCAGTACTTC. Encoded protein: CASSLRGKRETQYF.

This rearrangement joins TRBV11-2 to TRBJ2-1, with 10 bases aligning to TRBD1. CDR3 size: 19 residues. V trimming: 1 base; J trimming: 5 bases; junction bases outside the gene matches: 14. Per the germline V gene, CDR1 is SGHAT and CDR2 is FQNNGV. The CDR3 spells CASSLGTGGPLKANNEQFF. The DNA of the CDR3 is TGTGCCAGCAGCTTAGGGACAGGGGGTCCTCTTAAGGCTAACAATGAGCAGTTCTTC. Combining the CDR3 with reference TRBV11-2 and TRBJ2-1 gives the whole variable domain EAGVAQSPRYKIIEKRQSVAFWCNPISGHATLYWYQQILGQGPKLLIQFQNNGVVDDSQLPKDRFSAERLKGVDSTLKIQPAKLEDSAVYLCASSLGTGGPLKANNEQFFGPGTRLTVL.

This rearrangement joins TRBV28 to TRBJ2-2, with 7 positions matching TRBD1. CDR1 is MDHEN, CDR2 SYDVKM, per germline. Trimming cost V 5 bases and J 5 bases; bases outside gene matches: 8. This CDR3 has 15 residues. This CDR3 reads CASSPGTALTGELFF. CDR3 DNA: TGTGCCAGCAGTCCTGGGACAGCCTTAACCGGGGAGCTGTTTTTT.

The chain combines TRBV7-9 with TRBJ2-7; unclear D gene. The germline gives CDR1 SEHNR, CDR2 FQNEAQ (reference sequence). This CDR3 is 12 amino acids long. Trimming took 4 bases from V and 4 from J, leaving 8 bases between them. This chain's CDR3 is CASSSLHYEQYF. The CDR3 DNA reads as TGTGCCAGCAGCTCCCTGCATTACGAGCAGTACTTC.